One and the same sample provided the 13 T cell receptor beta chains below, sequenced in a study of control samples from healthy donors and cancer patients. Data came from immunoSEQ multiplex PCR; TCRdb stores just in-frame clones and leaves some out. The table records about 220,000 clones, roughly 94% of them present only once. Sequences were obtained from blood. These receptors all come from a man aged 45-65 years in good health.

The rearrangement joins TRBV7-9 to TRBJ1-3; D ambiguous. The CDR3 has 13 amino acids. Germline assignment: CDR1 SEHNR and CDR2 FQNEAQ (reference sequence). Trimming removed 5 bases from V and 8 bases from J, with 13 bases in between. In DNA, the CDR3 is TGTGCCAGCAGCACCCTTTCGCCGTACACCATATATTTT. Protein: CASSTLSPYTIYF.

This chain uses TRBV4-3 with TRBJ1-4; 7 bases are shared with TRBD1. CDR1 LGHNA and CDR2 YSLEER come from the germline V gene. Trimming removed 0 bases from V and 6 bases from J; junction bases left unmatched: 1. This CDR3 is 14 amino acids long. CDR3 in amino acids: CASSQDRGYEKLFF. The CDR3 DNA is TGCGCCAGCAGCCAAGACAGGGGGTATGAAAAACTGTTTTTT.

As DNA, the CDR3 is TGCGCCAGCACCCTGACGGCTAGCAATCAGCCCCAGCATTTT. This sequence encodes CASTLTASNQPQHF. The chain recombines TRBV4-1 with TRBJ1-5, with D uncertain. Trimming took off 7 bases at V and 0 bases at J, with 10 bases between the two ends. Germline V gene data show CDR1 as MGHRA and CDR2 as YSYEKL. The CDR3 loop spans 14 amino acids.

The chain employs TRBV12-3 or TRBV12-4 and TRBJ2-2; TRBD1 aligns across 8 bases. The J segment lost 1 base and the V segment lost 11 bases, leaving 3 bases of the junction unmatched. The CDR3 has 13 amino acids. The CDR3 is CAGGQGNTGELFF. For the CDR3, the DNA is TGTGCCGGCGGACAGGGGAACACCGGGGAGCTGTTTTTT.

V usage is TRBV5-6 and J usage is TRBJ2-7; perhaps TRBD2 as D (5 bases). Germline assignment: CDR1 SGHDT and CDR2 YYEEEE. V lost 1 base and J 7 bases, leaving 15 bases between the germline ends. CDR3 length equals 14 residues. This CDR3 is CASSLSGPGREQYV. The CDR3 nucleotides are TGTGCCAGCAGCTTGAGCGGCCCGGGGAGAGAGCAGTACGTC.

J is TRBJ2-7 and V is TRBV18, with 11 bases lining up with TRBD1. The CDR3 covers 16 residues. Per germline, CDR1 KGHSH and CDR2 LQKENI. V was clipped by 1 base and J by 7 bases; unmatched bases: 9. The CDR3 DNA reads TGTGCCAGCTCACCACATAAAGGACAGGGGGCGGGGGAGCAGTACTTC. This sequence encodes CASSPHKGQGAGEQYF. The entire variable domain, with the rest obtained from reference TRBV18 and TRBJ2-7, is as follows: NAGVMQNPRHLVRRRGQEARLRCSPMKGHSHVYWYRQLPEEGLKFMVYLQKENIIDESGMPKERFSAEFPKEGPSILRIQQVVRGDSAAYFCASSPHKGQGAGEQYFGPGTRLTVT.

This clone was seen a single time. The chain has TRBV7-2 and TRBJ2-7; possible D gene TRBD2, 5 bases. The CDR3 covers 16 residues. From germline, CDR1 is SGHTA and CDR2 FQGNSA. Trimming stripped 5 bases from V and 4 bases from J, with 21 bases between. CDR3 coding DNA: TGTGCCAGCAGCCCTAGTATAACGAGGGAAGATTACGAGCAGTACTTC. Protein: CASSPSITREDYEQYF.

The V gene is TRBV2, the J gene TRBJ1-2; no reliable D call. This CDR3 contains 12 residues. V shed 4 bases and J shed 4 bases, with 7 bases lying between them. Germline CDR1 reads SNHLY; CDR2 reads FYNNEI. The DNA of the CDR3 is TGTGCCAGCAGTGCCACTCCCTATGGCTACACCTTC. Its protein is CASSATPYGYTF.

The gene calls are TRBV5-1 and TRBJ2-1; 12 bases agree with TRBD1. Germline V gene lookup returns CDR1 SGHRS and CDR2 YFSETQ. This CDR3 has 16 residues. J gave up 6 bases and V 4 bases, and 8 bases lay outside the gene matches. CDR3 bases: TGCGCCAGCAGCCCCCAGGGACAGGGGGCGATCAATGAGCAGTTCTTC. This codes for CASSPQGQGAINEQFF.

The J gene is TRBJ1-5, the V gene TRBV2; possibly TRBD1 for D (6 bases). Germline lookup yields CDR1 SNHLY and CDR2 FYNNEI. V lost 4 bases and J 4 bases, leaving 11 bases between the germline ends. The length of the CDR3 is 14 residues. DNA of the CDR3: TGTGCCAGCAGTGTATTAGGGGGGAATCAGCCCCAGCATTTT. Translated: CASSVLGGNQPQHF.

The CDR3 is CASSWALTMGFNYGYTF. The CDR3 coding sequence is TGCGCCAGCAGCTGGGCCCTAACAATGGGATTTAACTATGGCTACACCTTC. The V and J genes are TRBV5-1 and TRBJ1-2; D call uncertain. Germline V gene data show CDR1 as SGHRS and CDR2 as YFSETQ. This CDR3 is built from 17 residues. V was shortened by 3 bases and J by 1 base, with 19 bases between the two germline ends.

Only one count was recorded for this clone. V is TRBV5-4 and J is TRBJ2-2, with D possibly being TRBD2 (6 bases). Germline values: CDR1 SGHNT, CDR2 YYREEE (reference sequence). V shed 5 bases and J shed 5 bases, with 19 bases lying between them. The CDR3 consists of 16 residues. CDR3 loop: CASSSGSDYRTGELFF. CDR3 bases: TGTGCCAGCAGTAGTGGGTCGGACTACCGTACCGGGGAGCTGTTTTTT.

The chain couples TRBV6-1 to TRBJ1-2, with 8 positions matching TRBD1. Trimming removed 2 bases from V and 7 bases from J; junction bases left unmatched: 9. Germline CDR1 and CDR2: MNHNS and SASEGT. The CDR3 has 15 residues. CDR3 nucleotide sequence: TGTGCCAGCAGTGAATTTCAGGGGGCATTAGCTGGCTACACCTTC. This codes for CASSEFQGALAGYTF.